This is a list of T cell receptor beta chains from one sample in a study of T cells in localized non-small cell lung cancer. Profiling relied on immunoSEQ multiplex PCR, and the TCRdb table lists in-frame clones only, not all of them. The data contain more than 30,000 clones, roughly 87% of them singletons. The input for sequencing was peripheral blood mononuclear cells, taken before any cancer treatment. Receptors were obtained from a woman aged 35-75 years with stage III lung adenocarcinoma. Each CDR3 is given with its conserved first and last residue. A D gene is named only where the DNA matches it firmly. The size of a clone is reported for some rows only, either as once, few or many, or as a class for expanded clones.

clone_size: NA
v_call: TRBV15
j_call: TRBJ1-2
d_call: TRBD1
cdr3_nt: TGTGCCACCAGCAGTGGACAGGCTAACTATGGCTACACCTTC
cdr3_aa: CATSSGQANYGYTF

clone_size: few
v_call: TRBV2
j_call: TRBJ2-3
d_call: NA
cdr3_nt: TGTGCCAGCAGGGAGGGGACTAGCACAGATACGCAGTATTTT
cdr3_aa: CASREGTSTDTQYF

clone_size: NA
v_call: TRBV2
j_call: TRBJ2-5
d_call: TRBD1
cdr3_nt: TGTGCCGGCAGGGGACAGAGAGGCATCGAGACCCAGTACTTC
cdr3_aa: CAGRGQRGIETQYF

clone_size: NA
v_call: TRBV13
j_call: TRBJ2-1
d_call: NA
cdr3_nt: TGTGCCAGCAGCTCCCGGGGACTCAATGAGCAGTTCTTC
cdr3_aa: CASSSRGLNEQFF

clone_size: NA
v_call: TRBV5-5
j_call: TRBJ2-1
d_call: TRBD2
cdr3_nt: TGTGCCAGCAGCTTGGGGCTAGCGGGGGTTGAAAGATTAGGATTCTTC
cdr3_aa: CASSLGLAGVERLGFF

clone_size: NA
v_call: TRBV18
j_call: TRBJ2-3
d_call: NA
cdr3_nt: TGTGCCAGCTCACCACCTAGCATAGGAACAGATACGCAGTATTTT
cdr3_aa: CASSPPSIGTDTQYF

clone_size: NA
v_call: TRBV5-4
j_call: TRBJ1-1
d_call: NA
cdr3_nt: TGTGCCAGCAGCTTTGCGGGGGCAGGGTTTATAATGAACACTGAAGCTTTCTTT
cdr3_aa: CASSFAGAGFIMNTEAFF

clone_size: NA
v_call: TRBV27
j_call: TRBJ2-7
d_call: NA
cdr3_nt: TGTGCCAGCAGTCCATCGTCCCAGAGCTCCTACGAGCAGTACTTC
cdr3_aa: CASSPSSQSSYEQYF

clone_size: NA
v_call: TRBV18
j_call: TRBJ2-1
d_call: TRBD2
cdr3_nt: TGTGCCAGCTCACCAATGTCTGGCGGGGGGCTCCTCAATGAGCAGTTCTTC
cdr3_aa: CASSPMSGGGLLNEQFF

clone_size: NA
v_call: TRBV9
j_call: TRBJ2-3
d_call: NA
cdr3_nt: TGTGCCAGCAGCGTAGCCGGGGGGCCCACAGATACGCAGTATTTT
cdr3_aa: CASSVAGGPTDTQYF

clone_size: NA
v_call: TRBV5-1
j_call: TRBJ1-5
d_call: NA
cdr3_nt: TGCGCCAGCAGCTTGGAGAGCAATCAGCCCCAGCATTTT
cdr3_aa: CASSLESNQPQHF

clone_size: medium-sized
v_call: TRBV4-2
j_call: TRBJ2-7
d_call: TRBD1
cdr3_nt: TGTGCCAGCAGCCGAGATATCGGGACAGGGGGCGACGAGCAGTACTTC
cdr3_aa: CASSRDIGTGGDEQYF

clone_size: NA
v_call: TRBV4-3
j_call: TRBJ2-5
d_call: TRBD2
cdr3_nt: TGCGCCAGCAGCCAGGAAGATGGGACTAGCGGAAGGGTGGAGACCCAGTACTTC
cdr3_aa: CASSQEDGTSGRVETQYF

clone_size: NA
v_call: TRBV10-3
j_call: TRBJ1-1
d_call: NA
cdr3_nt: TGTGCCATCAGTGAGTCAGGGGATGGGACTGAAGCTTTCTTT
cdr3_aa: CAISESGDGTEAFF

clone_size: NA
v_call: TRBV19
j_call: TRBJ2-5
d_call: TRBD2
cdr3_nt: TGTGCCAGTAGTATAGATCTGACTAGCCGATCTCTCCAAGAGACCCAGTACTTC
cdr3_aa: CASSIDLTSRSLQETQYF

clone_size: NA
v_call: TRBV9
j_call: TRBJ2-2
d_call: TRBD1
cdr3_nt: TGTGCCAGCAGCGGAGAGACCGGGACAGGGCCCACCGGGGAGCTGTTTTTT
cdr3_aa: CASSGETGTGPTGELFF

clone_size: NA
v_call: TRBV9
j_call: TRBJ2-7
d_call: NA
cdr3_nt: TGTGCCAGCAGCGTAGAATCCCGGGGCCTCGAGCAGTACTTC
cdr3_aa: CASSVESRGLEQYF

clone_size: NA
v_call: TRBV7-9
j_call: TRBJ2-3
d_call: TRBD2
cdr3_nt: TGTGCCAGCAGCGCTCGGACTAGCGGGGGGGCAAATACGCAGTATTTT
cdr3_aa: CASSARTSGGANTQYF

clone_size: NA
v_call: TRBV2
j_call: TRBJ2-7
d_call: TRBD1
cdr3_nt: TGTGCCAGCAGCCAGGGACAGGGAGGTCGCGAGCAGTACTTC
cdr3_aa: CASSQGQGGREQYF

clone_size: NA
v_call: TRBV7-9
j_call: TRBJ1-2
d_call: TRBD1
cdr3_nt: TGTGCCAGCAGCCCTGACAGGGATAGGCCTAACTATGGCTACACCTTC
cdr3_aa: CASSPDRDRPNYGYTF

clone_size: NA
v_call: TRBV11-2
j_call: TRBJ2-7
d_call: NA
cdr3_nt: TGTGCCAGCAGCTTAGAAGGGGGAGCCTACGAGCAGTACTTC
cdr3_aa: CASSLEGGAYEQYF

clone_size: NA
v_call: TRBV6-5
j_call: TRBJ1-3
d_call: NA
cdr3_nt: TGTGCCAGCAGTTACTCGAGTACCAGGGGAAACACCATATATTTT
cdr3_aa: CASSYSSTRGNTIYF

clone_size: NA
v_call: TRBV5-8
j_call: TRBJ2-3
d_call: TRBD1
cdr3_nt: TGTGCCAGCAGCTTCCTCGGGACAGGGGACGGCACAGATACGCAGTATTTT
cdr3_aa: CASSFLGTGDGTDTQYF

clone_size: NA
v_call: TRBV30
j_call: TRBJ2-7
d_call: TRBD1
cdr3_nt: TGTGCCTGGAACAGGGGGACCGAGCAGTACTTC
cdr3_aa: CAWNRGTEQYF

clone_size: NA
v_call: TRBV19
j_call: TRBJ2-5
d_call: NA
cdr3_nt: TGTGCCAGTAGTCCCCGTGGGGGTCAAGGGACCCAGTACTTC
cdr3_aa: CASSPRGGQGTQYF

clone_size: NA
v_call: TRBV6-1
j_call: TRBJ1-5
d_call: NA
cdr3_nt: TGTGCCAGCAGTGAGCCAGAGAGGGGCCTAAATCAGCCCCAGCATTTT
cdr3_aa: CASSEPERGLNQPQHF

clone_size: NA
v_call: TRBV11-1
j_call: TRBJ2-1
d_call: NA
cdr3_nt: TGTGCCAGCAGCTTAACTCGCGACAATGAGCAGTTCTTC
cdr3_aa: CASSLTRDNEQFF

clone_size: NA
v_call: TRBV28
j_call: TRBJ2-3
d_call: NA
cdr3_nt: TGTGCCAGCAGTTTGAGTGTTACGCAGTATTTT
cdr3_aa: CASSLSVTQYF

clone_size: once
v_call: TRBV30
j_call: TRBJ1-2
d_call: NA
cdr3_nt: TGTGCCTGGACTACTCAAGGACCCTATGGCTACACCTTC
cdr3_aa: CAWTTQGPYGYTF

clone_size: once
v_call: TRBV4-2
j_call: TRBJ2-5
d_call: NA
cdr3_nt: TGTGCCAGCAGCAACGTTTTTGGGAATCAGGAGACCCAGTACTTC
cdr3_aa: CASSNVFGNQETQYF

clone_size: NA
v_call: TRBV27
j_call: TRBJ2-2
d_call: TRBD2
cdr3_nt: TGTGCCAGCGGATGGGATGGGAGGGCCGTCGGGGAGCTGTTTTTT
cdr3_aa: CASGWDGRAVGELFF

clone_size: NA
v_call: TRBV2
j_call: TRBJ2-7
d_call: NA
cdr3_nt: TGTGCCAGCAGGTCCGGGGGAGCCTGGAAGCAGTACTTC
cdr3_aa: CASRSGGAWKQYF

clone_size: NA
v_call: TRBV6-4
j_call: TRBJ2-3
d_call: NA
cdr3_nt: TGTGCCAGCAGCGATGGGCCCGAGGGCACAGATACGCAGTATTTT
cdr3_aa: CASSDGPEGTDTQYF

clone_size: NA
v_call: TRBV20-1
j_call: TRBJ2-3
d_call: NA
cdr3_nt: TGCAGTGCTCTCCGGGACTTCGCGTATTTT
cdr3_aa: CSALRDFAYF

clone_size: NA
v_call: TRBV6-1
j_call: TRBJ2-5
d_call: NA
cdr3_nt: TGTGCCAGCAGTGAAGCCCCAGGGCAGCAAGAGACCCAGTACTTC
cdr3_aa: CASSEAPGQQETQYF

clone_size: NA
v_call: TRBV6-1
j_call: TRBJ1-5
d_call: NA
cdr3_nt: TGTGCCAGCAGCCCCCGTGAACAGCCCCAGCATTTT
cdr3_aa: CASSPREQPQHF

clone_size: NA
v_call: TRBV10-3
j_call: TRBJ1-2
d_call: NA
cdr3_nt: TGTGCCATCGGGCAGACTAACTATGGCTACACCTTC
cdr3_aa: CAIGQTNYGYTF

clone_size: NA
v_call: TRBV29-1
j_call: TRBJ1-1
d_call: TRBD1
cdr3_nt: TGCAGCGCTGGGACAGGGGGGAACACTGAAGCTTTCTTT
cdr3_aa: CSAGTGGNTEAFF

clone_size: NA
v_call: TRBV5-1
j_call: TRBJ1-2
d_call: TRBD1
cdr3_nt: TGCGCCAGCAGCTCCGGGACAGGGGGTCCGCACTATGGCTACACCTTC
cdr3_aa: CASSSGTGGPHYGYTF

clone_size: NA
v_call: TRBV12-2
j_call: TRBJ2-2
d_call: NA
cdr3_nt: TGTGCAAGTCGCTTAGCGCCCCTCTGCGACAGGGGGACCGGGGAGCTGTTTTTT
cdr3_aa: CASRLAPLCDRGTGELFF

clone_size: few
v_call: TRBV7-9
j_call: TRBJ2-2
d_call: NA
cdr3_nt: TGTGCCAGCAGCTTAGACAGGGAGGGCACCGGGGAGCTGTTTTTT
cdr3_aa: CASSLDREGTGELFF

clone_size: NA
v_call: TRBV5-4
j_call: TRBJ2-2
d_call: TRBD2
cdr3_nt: TGTGCCAGCAGCTTAGCCGGGAGGGGCACCGGGGAGCTGTTTTTT
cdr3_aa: CASSLAGRGTGELFF

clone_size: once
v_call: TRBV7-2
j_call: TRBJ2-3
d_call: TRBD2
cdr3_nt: TGTGCCAGCAGCCCCCAGCGGGGAGGAGATACGCAGTATTTT
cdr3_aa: CASSPQRGGDTQYF

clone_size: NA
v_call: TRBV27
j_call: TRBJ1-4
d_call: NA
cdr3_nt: TGTGCCAGCAGTTTATCGAGTATAGGGGGGACAAGGGAAAAACTGTTTTTT
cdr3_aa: CASSLSSIGGTREKLFF

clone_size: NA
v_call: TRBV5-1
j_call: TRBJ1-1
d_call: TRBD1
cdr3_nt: TGCGCCAGCAGCTTGGCGGGACAGGGGGCTTCGGAAGCTTTCTTT
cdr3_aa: CASSLAGQGASEAFF

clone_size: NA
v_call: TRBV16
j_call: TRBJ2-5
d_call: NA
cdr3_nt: TGTGCCAGCAGCCAAGGGGGGCAAGAGACCCAGTACTTC
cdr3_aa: CASSQGGQETQYF

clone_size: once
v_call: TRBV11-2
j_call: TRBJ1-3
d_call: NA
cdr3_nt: TGTGCCAGCAGCGCGTTTCAAGGACGGAGTGGAAACACCATATATTTT
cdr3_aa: CASSAFQGRSGNTIYF

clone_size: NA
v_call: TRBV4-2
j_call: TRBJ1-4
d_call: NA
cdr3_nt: TGTGCCAGCAGCCAAGTCTCAGGGCCTAATGAAAAACTGTTTTTT
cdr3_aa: CASSQVSGPNEKLFF

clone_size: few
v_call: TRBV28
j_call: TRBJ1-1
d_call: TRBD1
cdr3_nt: TGTGCCAGCAGTTTAGGGACAGGGGACACTGAAGCTTTCTTT
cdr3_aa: CASSLGTGDTEAFF